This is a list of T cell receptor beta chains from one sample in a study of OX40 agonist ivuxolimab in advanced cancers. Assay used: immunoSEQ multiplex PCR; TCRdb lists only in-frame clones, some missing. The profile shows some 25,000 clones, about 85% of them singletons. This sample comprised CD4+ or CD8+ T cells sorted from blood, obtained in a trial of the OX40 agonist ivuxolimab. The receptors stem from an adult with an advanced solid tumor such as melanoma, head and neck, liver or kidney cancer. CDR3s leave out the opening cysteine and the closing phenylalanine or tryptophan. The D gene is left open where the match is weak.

ASTERTGGVYNEQF	TRBD1	TRBV2	14	TRBJ2-1
ASSQESSGRWYTQY	TRBD2	TRBV4-2	14	TRBJ2-3
ASSLGLAGMRF	TRBD2	TRBV9	11	TRBJ2-1
ASSLRASGYEQY	TRBD2	TRBV27	12	TRBJ2-7
ASSPGLAGNTQY	TRBD2	TRBV28	12	TRBJ2-3
ASSPIPGGGGDEQF	TRBD2	TRBV4-1	14	TRBJ2-1
ASSLAGQGATEAF	TRBD1	TRBV13	13	TRBJ1-1
ASSLGPSVDTQY	-	TRBV27	12	TRBJ2-3
ASKGPREAF	-	TRBV2	9	TRBJ1-1
ASSLADGSSYEQY	-	TRBV27	13	TRBJ2-7
AWSVSRGTEAF	-	TRBV30	11	TRBJ1-1
ASSRGRSYNEQF	-	TRBV5-6	12	TRBJ2-1
ASSLVLAGSTDTQY	TRBD2	TRBV7-8	14	TRBJ2-3
ASSMGYGEQF	-	TRBV19	10	TRBJ2-1
ASSFSGTTNRYNEQF	-	TRBV27	15	TRBJ2-1
ASSPQSLRGGERTGELF	TRBD2	TRBV4-1	17	TRBJ2-2
SCRDSITGELF	TRBD1	TRBV29-1	11	TRBJ2-2
ASSLGASAYEQY	-	TRBV5-6	12	TRBJ2-7
AWSHRWAGVGYEQY	-	TRBV30	14	TRBJ2-7
ASSLEVSSYEQY	-	TRBV11-1	12	TRBJ2-7
ASSFEGVGTGELF	-	TRBV7-6	13	TRBJ2-2
ASRGDGWDHIQY	-	TRBV28	12	TRBJ2-4
AWSVRIGIAKNIQY	-	TRBV30	14	TRBJ2-4
ASRTGGNEQF	TRBD1	TRBV19	10	TRBJ2-1
ATSREGGGAYTIY	-	TRBV15	13	TRBJ1-3
ASSSLIGLAGVRETQY	TRBD2	TRBV7-9	16	TRBJ2-5
ASSPDSGNTIY	-	TRBV18	11	TRBJ1-3
ASSLGRQPQH	-	TRBV5-6	10	TRBJ1-5
ASSLSPRGGETQY	-	TRBV5-6	13	TRBJ2-5
ASSAVGQAPEQY	TRBD1	TRBV5-1	12	TRBJ2-7
ASSGLQGMNNQPQH	TRBD1	TRBV5-5	14	TRBJ1-5
ASSLRQGWEQY	TRBD1	TRBV9	11	TRBJ2-7
ASSVSGRAGEQF	TRBD2	TRBV9	12	TRBJ2-1
ASSWTSGTYEQY	TRBD2	TRBV5-5	12	TRBJ2-7
ASSLTGSSYNEQF	-	TRBV4-1	13	TRBJ2-1
ASSLTGGALGEQF	-	TRBV7-6	13	TRBJ2-1
ASSLAFGGPPTYEQY	-	TRBV7-4	15	TRBJ2-7
ASSQYGRREGHEQY	TRBD2	TRBV16	14	TRBJ2-7
ASSHAGGRAYSYEQY	TRBD1	TRBV14	15	TRBJ2-7
ASSLSTEAF	-	TRBV28	9	TRBJ1-1
ASSPTGSLNEGDEQF	-	TRBV7-8	15	TRBJ2-1
ASSGGQFDYEQY	-	TRBV27	12	TRBJ2-7
ASSSGTSGYT	-	TRBV5-6	10	TRBJ1-2
ASSQSERGPTDTDTQY	TRBD2	TRBV23-1	16	TRBJ2-3
ASSLSYGSTDTQY	-	TRBV5-1	13	TRBJ2-3
ASSTTPSGRDEQF	TRBD2	TRBV9	13	TRBJ2-1
ASSPAGTPEAEKLF	-	TRBV28	14	TRBJ1-4
ASSQAGASPGELF	-	TRBV7-3	13	TRBJ2-2
ASSLGYRRDGTQH	-	TRBV11-2	13	TRBJ1-5
ASTKQGIFDTGELF	-	TRBV7-6	14	TRBJ2-2
ASGLEDRDTEAF	TRBD1	TRBV12-5	12	TRBJ1-1
ASSLAGTGIYNEQF	TRBD1	TRBV27	14	TRBJ2-1
ASSLGTGVNTEAF	TRBD1	TRBV5-1	13	TRBJ1-1
ASISQGYNEQF	TRBD1	TRBV6-1	11	TRBJ2-1
ASPTGRPLNEQF	-	TRBV2	12	TRBJ2-1
ASSIPGLANNEQF	TRBD2	TRBV19	13	TRBJ2-1